Listed here are 29 T cell receptor beta chains from one sample, sequenced in a study of cytomegalovirus exposure and HLA in healthy donors. The PCR employed 60 Vbeta primers together with 13 Jbeta primers. TCRdb keeps only in-frame clones here, not all; method: immunoSEQ multiplex PCR. This repertoire includes approximately 51,000 clones. The specimen sequenced was PBMCs. Receptors were obtained from a man between 35 and 55 years old in good health and CMV-seropositive.

V and J are TRBV6-5 and TRBJ1-2, with D unclear. Germline CDR1 and CDR2: MNHEY and SVGAGI. The CDR3 covers 13 residues. Trimming removed 3 bases at V and 6 bases at J, with 11 bases between. The CDR3, as DNA: TGTGCCAGCAGTTATTACCGGGGAGATGGCTACACCTTC. It yields the protein CASSYYRGDGYTF.

J is TRBJ2-1 and V is TRBV27; D might be TRBD1 (5 bases). The V end lost 8 bases, the J end lost 5 bases, and 16 bases lay between the germline ends. Germline V gene data show CDR1 as MNHEY and CDR2 as SMNVEV (reference sequence). The CDR3 is made up of 14 amino acids. CDR3 residues: CASGAVLSDNEQFF. CDR3 coding DNA: TGTGCCAGCGGGGCAGTCCTGTCCGACAATGAGCAGTTCTTC.

The chain is built from TRBV6-5 and TRBJ2-7, with a possible D match to TRBD2 (6 bases). The CDR3 covers 13 residues. Deletions cut 8 bases from V and 2 bases from J, with 13 bases between. Per germline, CDR1 MNHEY and CDR2 SVGAGI. CDR3 nucleotides: TGTGCCAGCTCTAGGCCGGGGGCCTACGAGCAGTACTTC. Translated, it gives CASSRPGAYEQYF.

The J gene is TRBJ1-5, the V gene TRBV5-6; tentative D call: TRBD1 (5 bases). V was trimmed by 0 bases and J by 1 base, leaving 11 bases between them. Germline values: CDR1 SGHDT, CDR2 YYEEEE. The CDR3 extends over 16 amino acids. The CDR3 is CASSLGGGVSNQPQHF. The CDR3 nucleotides read TGTGCCAGCAGCTTGGGGGGGGGAGTAAGCAATCAGCCCCAGCATTTT.

The chain combines TRBV11-3 with TRBJ2-7; maybe TRBD2 (7 bases). CDR1 is SGHNT, CDR2 YENEEA, per germline. The CDR3 covers 15 residues. V lost 1 base to trimming and J lost 3 bases, with 13 bases between them. The DNA for the CDR3 is TGTGCCAGCAGCTTAGCGGGGGGCTCAGGCTACGAGCAGTACTTC. Its protein is CASSLAGGSGYEQYF.

Regarding this clone: The same CDR3 also results from other DNA sequences found in this sample. This chain links TRBV9 with TRBJ2-7; TRBD1 agrees at 9 bases. Trimming cost V 0 bases and J 5 bases; bases outside gene matches: 3. The germline V gene has CDR1 SGDLS and CDR2 YYNGEE. CDR3 length equals 14 residues. Written as DNA, the CDR3 is TGTGCCAGCAGCGTAGGGGACAGGGTTGACGAGCAGTACTTC. As protein: CASSVGDRVDEQYF.

CDR3 sequence reads: CASGDSYEQYF. The CDR3 DNA is TGTGCCAGTGGGGACAGCTACGAGCAGTACTTC. The chain carries TRBV19 and TRBJ2-7, with 7 bases that match TRBD1. Germline V gene sequence: CDR1 LNHDA, CDR2 SQIVND (reference sequence). This CDR3 contains 11 residues. The V segment lost 8 bases and the J segment 3 bases; nucleotides outside the gene matches: 1.

The V and J genes are TRBV9 and TRBJ2-3; TRBD2 matches 14 bases. Germline loops: CDR1 SGDLS, CDR2 YYNGEE. Losses at the gene ends were 4 bases for V and 2 bases for J; bases not matched to a gene: 12. CDR3 length: 19 residues. CDR3 bases: TGTGCCAGCAGCCCGACCGGGACTAGCGGGGGTGTAACCACAGATACGCAGTATTTT. This encodes CASSPTGTSGGVTTDTQYF.

The rearrangement links TRBV6-6 to TRBJ2-7; 9 nucleotides align to TRBD1. J was trimmed by 6 bases and V by 5 bases; bases with no gene match: 8. The CDR3 consists of 14 residues. Germline lookup yields CDR1 MNHNY and CDR2 SVGAGI (reference sequence). The DNA of the CDR3 is TGTGCCAGCAGTCGACAGGGGGGACAAGGCGAGCAGTACTTC. Its translation: CASSRQGGQGEQYF.

The chain employs TRBV2 and TRBJ1-5; D is perhaps TRBD1 (6 bases). The V end lost 7 bases, the J end lost 5 bases, and 15 bases lay between the germline ends. Germline CDR1 and CDR2: SNHLY and FYNNEI. The CDR3 length is 14 residues. The CDR3 DNA follows: TGTGCCAGCACCACGTACAGGGTCGATCAGCCCCAGCATTTT. Its translation: CASTTYRVDQPQHF.

The chain's CDR3 is CASSETSGRANEQFF. CDR3 nucleotides: TGTGCCAGCAGCGAGACTAGCGGGAGGGCCAATGAGCAGTTCTTC. The J gene is TRBJ2-1, the V gene TRBV9; TRBD2 matches 14 bases. The ends lost 3 bases at V and 6 bases at J; junction bases unmatched: 2. The CDR3 runs to 15 residues. Looked up from germline, CDR1 is SGDLS and CDR2 is YYNGEE.

The J gene is TRBJ1-2, the V gene TRBV5-5; D gene uncertain. V was pared by 4 bases and J by 3 bases, with 7 bases between. Germline lookup yields CDR1 SGHKS and CDR2 YYEKEE (reference sequence). This CDR3 is built from 12 residues. In nucleotides, the CDR3 is TGTGCCAGCAGCCCCTATGACTATGGCTACACCTTC. Protein product: CASSPYDYGYTF.

V is TRBV2 and J is TRBJ2-7, with D uncertain. Trimming cost V 3 bases and J 6 bases, with 6 bases left between them. Germline V gives CDR1 SNHLY, CDR2 FYNNEI. CDR3 length equals 11 residues. The CDR3 region has the DNA TGTGCCAGCAGTGAGAGAACCGAGCAGTACTTC. Its protein product is CASSERTEQYF. The full variable domain, with the rest looked up from reference TRBV2 and TRBJ2-7, is EPEVTQTPSHQVTQMGQEVILRCVPISNHLYFYWYRQILGQKVEFLVSFYNNEISEKSEIFDDQFSVERPDGSNFTLKIRSTKLEDSAMYFCASSERTEQYFGPGTRLTVT.

This chain links TRBV6-5 with TRBJ2-5; D ambiguous. Germline V gene lookup returns CDR1 MNHEY and CDR2 SVGAGI. Deletions cut 0 bases from V and 5 bases from J, with 10 bases between. CDR3 size: 14 residues. CDR3 protein: CASSYSLVSETQYF. In DNA, the CDR3 is TGTGCCAGCAGTTACTCCCTAGTTTCCGAGACCCAGTACTTC.

The chain recombines TRBV28 with TRBJ1-2, with D possibly being TRBD1 (6 bases). This CDR3 contains 12 residues. Trimming removed 5 bases from V and 5 bases from J, with 9 bases in between. Germline V CDR1 and CDR2: MDHEN, SYDVKM. Written as DNA, the CDR3 is TGTGCCAGCAGTGTACAGGGATATGGCTACACCTTC. This sequence encodes CASSVQGYGYTF.

This sequence joins TRBV27 and TRBJ2-3, with 8 nucleotides matching TRBD2. This CDR3 is built from 15 residues. Germline values: CDR1 MNHEY, CDR2 SMNVEV (reference sequence). V trimming: 3 bases; J trimming: 5 bases; junction bases outside the gene matches: 7. The CDR3 loop reads CASSFNGRAGDTQYF. As DNA, the CDR3 is TGTGCCAGCAGTTTTAACGGGAGGGCCGGAGATACGCAGTATTTT.

V usage is TRBV6-6 and J usage is TRBJ2-5, with 9 nucleotides matching TRBD1. The J call may not be correct, given that the DNA end is closer to TRBJ2-7. The V gene's germline CDR1 is MNHNY and CDR2 SVGAGI (reference sequence). This CDR3 has 15 residues. The CDR3 protein is CASSTRDRAPYEQYF. CDR3 bases: TGTGCCAGCAGTACCCGGGACAGGGCACCCTACGAGCAGTACTTC.

The V call is TRBV7-2, the J call TRBJ2-2; 7 bases agree with TRBD2. Unmatched junction bases numbered 4, after V lost 3 bases and J lost 9 bases. The CDR3 loop spans 13 amino acids. Per germline, CDR1 SGHTA and CDR2 FQGNSA. CDR3 sequence (DNA): TGTGCCAGCAGCTTGGGAGGGACCAGGGAGCTGTTTTTT. Its translation is CASSLGGTRELFF.

The chain carries TRBV27 and TRBJ1-2; D perhaps matches TRBD1 (6 bases). The CDR3 contains 13 residues. Germline V CDR1 and CDR2: MNHEY, SMNVEV (reference sequence). Trimming took 5 bases from V and 8 from J, leaving 15 bases between them. The CDR3: CASSPPGARGYTF. Here the CDR3 DNA reads TGTGCCAGCAGTCCCCCAGGGGCACGGGGCTACACCTTC.

The chain is built from TRBV15 and TRBJ1-5; 8 nucleotides line up with TRBD1. Germline CDR1 and CDR2: LNHNV and YYDKDF (reference sequence). The CDR3 length is 15 residues. V lost 8 bases and J lost 0; bases outside the gene matches: 6. CDR3 in DNA: TGTGCCACCGCCGGGACAGGCTATAGCAATCAGCCCCAGCATTTT. Its translation: CATAGTGYSNQPQHF.

The chain uses TRBV27 and TRBJ2-1; the D gene is possibly TRBD2 (5 bases). Germline CDR1 reads MNHEY; CDR2 reads SMNVEV (reference sequence). V was cut by 3 bases and J by 7 bases, with 10 bases left in between. This CDR3 contains 13 residues. CDR3 in amino acids: CASSFGLSNEQFF. As DNA, the CDR3 is TGTGCCAGCAGTTTCGGACTCTCAAATGAGCAGTTCTTC.

The chain couples TRBV28 to TRBJ1-5; the match to TRBD1 covers 9 bases. Trimming at V came to 3 bases and at J to 5 bases, leaving 8 bases not matched to a gene. The V gene's germline CDR1 is MDHEN and CDR2 SYDVKM. This CDR3 is built from 16 residues. The CDR3 region is CASSFAQGAFYQPQHF. The CDR3 DNA reads TGTGCCAGCAGTTTCGCACAGGGGGCCTTTTATCAGCCCCAGCATTTT.

The chain employs TRBV30 and TRBJ2-7; the match to TRBD2 covers 8 bases. Germline V gene lookup returns CDR1 GTSNPN and CDR2 SVGIG (reference sequence). V lost 3 bases, J lost 4 bases, and 11 bases stayed unmatched. The length of the CDR3 is 15 residues. The CDR3 region is CAWSPSSGLKYEQYF. For the CDR3, the DNA is TGTGCCTGGAGCCCCTCTAGCGGGTTAAAATACGAGCAGTACTTC.

The chain couples TRBV5-3 to TRBJ2-7; 9 positions match TRBD1. TRBV5-3 carries the ORF label, with uncertain function. The CDR3 runs 16 residues. V gave up 6 bases and J gave up 9 bases; unmatched junction bases: 19. The CDR3 protein is CARTPLLGGQGERQYF. The CDR3 region has the DNA TGTGCCAGAACTCCACTACTCGGGGGACAGGGAGAGAGGCAGTACTTC.

The gene calls are TRBV4-3 and TRBJ1-6, with a weak D call TRBD1 (6 bases). This CDR3 spans 15 amino acids. The V gene's germline CDR1 is LGHNA and CDR2 YSLEER. With 1 base removed from V and 7 bases from J, the gap between germline ends came to 11 bases. The CDR3 protein is CASSQGLQGNSPLHF. The CDR3 nucleotides read TGCGCCAGCAGCCAAGGCCTCCAGGGGAATTCACCCCTCCACTTT.

The chain carries TRBV9 and TRBJ1-2; D may be TRBD1 (5 bases). This CDR3 comprises 14 residues. Germline CDR1 SGDLS, CDR2 YYNGEE. V was trimmed by 0 bases and J by 4 bases, leaving 10 bases between them. As DNA, the CDR3 is TGTGCCAGCAGCGTAGACAGGACACCCTATGGCTACACCTTC. It translates to CASSVDRTPYGYTF.

V usage is TRBV6-6 and J usage is TRBJ2-7; maybe TRBD2 (5 bases). Trimming took 7 bases from V and 2 from J, leaving 12 bases between them. The CDR3 covers 13 residues. Per germline, CDR1 MNHNY and CDR2 SVGAGI (reference sequence). The CDR3 DNA follows: TGTGCCAGCACCGGACTGTACACCTACGAGCAGTACTTC. This sequence encodes CASTGLYTYEQYF.

This chain links TRBV18 with TRBJ1-1; D not resolved. CDR1 KGHSH and CDR2 LQKENI come from the germline V gene. V lost 3 bases, J lost 0 bases, and 8 bases lay in between. CDR3 length: 14 amino acids. The CDR3 region is CASSPRGLNTEAFF. The DNA of the CDR3 is TGTGCCAGCTCACCGCGAGGATTGAACACTGAAGCTTTCTTT.

The chain uses TRBV28 and TRBJ1-6; the D is unclear. With 8 bases removed from V and 13 bases from J, the gap between germline ends came to 18 bases. The germline gives CDR1 MDHEN, CDR2 SYDVKM. The CDR3 runs 13 residues. The CDR3 coding sequence is TGTGCCAGCGAAGTGGATATGGTTAGCCCCCTCCACTTT. Translated: CASEVDMVSPLHF. Variable domain in full (rest from reference TRBV28 and TRBJ1-6): DVKVTQSSRYLVKRTGEKVFLECVQDMDHENMFWYRQDPGLGLRLIYFSYDVKMKEKGDIPEGYSVSREKKERFSLILESASTNQTSMYLCASEVDMVSPLHFGNGTRLTVT.